This is a list of T cell receptor beta chains from one sample in a study of shared clonotypes between healthy human individuals. Only in-frame clones appear in the TCRdb table, and some are missing; sequencing was by immunoSEQ multiplex PCR. Among about 680,000 clones listed, about 91% were seen once. Sequencing was done on a sample of naive CD8+ T cells sorted from blood. The receptor set was obtained from a man aged 25 to 45 in good health. Each CDR3 is given without its conserved first and last residue.

V,J,CDR3
TRBV11-3,TRBJ2-2,ASSTDPGELF
TRBV28,TRBJ2-1,ASSLLGLYNEQF
TRBV29-1,TRBJ2-1,SVGGGLAGPTGQF
TRBV5-4,TRBJ2-7,ASSFSGNSYEQY
TRBV5-4,TRBJ2-4,ASSRDGEGWDRRNIQY
TRBV7-2,TRBJ2-5,ATARRGSQY
TRBV27,TRBJ2-1,ASSLSFVSSYNEQF
TRBV7-9,TRBJ1-4,ASSPGKGEKLF
TRBV27,TRBJ1-5,ASRGGGQGHQPQH
TRBV7-9,TRBJ1-2,ASSQQGSYGYT
TRBV7-2,TRBJ2-7,ASSPSTYEQY
TRBV2,TRBJ2-5,ASTPADRPGETQY
TRBV6-5,TRBJ1-2,ASSAPDRSFGYT
TRBV19,TRBJ2-7,ASSPGFAAYEQY
TRBV5-4,TRBJ1-1,ASSLTGGGNTEAF
TRBV9,TRBJ2-2,ASSPPGLAGGGELF
TRBV13,TRBJ2-7,ASSLDLTSYEQY
TRBV27,TRBJ2-7,ASSLLGLDGEQY